The entry below gives a single T cell receptor (beta chain) sequence along with its context. This clonotype was recorded at least ten times. What this receptor recognizes is not known. No qualities accompany the bases; no much larger clone lies one base away. Unmatched junction bases come to 8, with V trimmed by 4 bases and J by 10 bases. Sequences DFQATT (CDR1) and SNEGSKA (CDR2) are obtained from the germline V gene (reference sequence). The CDR3, from cysteine to phenylalanine, totals 14 residues. The sequence is cut down to CDR3 DNA, 42 bases in frame from base 1. This record belongs to a study of blood T cells in healthy people across ages (dated by TCRdb to about 2015). The study in broad terms: In model experiments, template switching captured roughly one uniquely barcoded TCR beta cDNA molecule for every two T cells. Four age groups were formed from the donors: young (average roughly 16 years), middle-aged (approximately 39), aged (about 68) and long-lived (about 75). To track age-related changes in TCR beta repertoire diversity, the study relied on deep sequencing normalized with unique cDNA molecular identifiers. For two donors (one aged 18 to 30 and one aged 80 or older), the study analyzed two additional independent replicas of 1 million unique cDNA reads from the same blood draw.

Systemically healthy Caucasian individuals from Russia, some 40 in total and aged roughly 6 to 100 years, were included as donors. Around 10 milliliters of peripheral blood were collected from each donor into EDTA-treated Vacutainer tubes. Ficoll-Paque density-gradient centrifugation was used to isolate PBMCs, with at least 6 million per sample. Total RNA was extracted from PBMCs with Trizol reagent, with at least 5.5 micrograms obtained per sample. For every donor, flow cytometry on a PBMC aliquot measured the percentage of naive CD45RAhigh/CD27high T cells. The library was obtained by 5' RACE. The instrument given in TCRdb is Illumina HiSeq 2500. A second roughly 6 to 12 cycle PCR used a sample-barcoded 5' primer and a J-beta primer mix. A template-switch 5' adaptor carrying 12 random nucleotides introduced a unique molecular identifier onto each TCR beta cDNA molecule. Each sample yielded at least 3 million CDR3-containing paired-end reads. First-strand cDNA was synthesized from all RNA with the Mint cDNA synthesis kit, primed by a TRBC-specific oligonucleotide. All cDNA was treated with uracil-DNA glycosylase and then went through a first 18-cycle PCR with the universal primers M1SS and BC2_uni_R. The published analysis was carried out like this. Normalization of each sample was performed by random selection of 1 million high-quality reads, each carrying a distinct molecular identifier. Reads sharing molecular identifiers were discarded rather than binned into consensus sequences. MiTCR, set to a Q25 quality threshold and the strictest error-elimination algorithm, was used for CDR3 identification, clonotype clustering and error correction. A nonparametric unseen species model with Euler transformation was used to estimate lower-bound total TCR beta diversity. TCRdb cleaned the public reads at Q25 with fastp, built clones with MiXCR and kept in-frame beta chains. Each entry merges the rows of one CDR3 protein and shows their most common DNA and genes. The V and J calls come from TCRdb's annotation, not from the publication. The sample yields roughly 500,000 distinct CDR3 sequences; around 24% were counted once. The ten largest clonotypes hold approximately 10% of the sample.

Here is what the overall study found, with its caveats: Compared with the aged group, the long-lived group had more naive CD4+ T cells, fewer expanded clones and increased TCR diversity, suggesting age selection. The CMV infection status of donors was not known, potentially confounding age-related changes in expanded clonotypes. Total diversity estimates from one million sequenced T cells were considered lower bounds and underestimates. As age increased, observed TCR beta diversity per million T cells dropped in a roughly linear way, and a significant reduction was already evident by age 40. Bulk unsorted PBMC profiling prevented conclusive comparison of naive and antigen-experienced compartments. Observed TCR beta diversity correlated strongly with the percentage of naive T cells measured by flow cytometry.

These same records also appear under a second study, on T cells of mothers and their children. The second study's paper adds: Nine systemically healthy Caucasian individuals, comprising three mothers and their six children, were included as donors. cDNA synthesis consumed the entire amount of extracted RNA, loaded at about 1.5 ug RNA in each 15 ul reaction. In the second PCR, the M1S primer added sample barcodes and 2-4 random nucleotides. Each mother yielded over 8.5 million TCR beta CDR3 reads and each child 2.5 million to 3.5 million reads. TCR recombination output is similarly shaped by thymic selection in related and unrelated pairs, with a minor effect exerted by inherited differences. Normalized repertoire overlap was always found to be slightly, but never significantly, higher in related mother-child pairs than in unrelated mother-child pairs. No persistent microchimeric T cell clones were detected, at a sensitivity of roughly 100 clones per million clonotypes. Deep NGS was used in the study to compare the TCR beta repertoires of mothers and children and to look for features that separate related mother-child pairs from unrelated individuals. On average, the children were about 12 +/- 4 years old, while the mothers were approximately 41 +/- 4 years old. After adapters were ligated using NEBNext reagents, the libraries underwent 100+100 nt paired-end sequencing on an Illumina HiSeq 2000. Mother and child libraries were prepared a month apart and sequenced in separate runs to prevent cross-contamination. For each donor, between about 500,000 and 2,000,000 distinct TCR beta clonotypes were identified. Naive TCR beta clonotypes were estimated from low-frequency clonotypes matched to each donor's FACS-determined naive share, without sorting.

This sequence was found in a boy between 10 and 17 years old in good health. The V and J genes are TRBV20-1 and TRBJ1-6, with 9 junctional bases fitting TRBD1. The material sequenced was blood. The nucleotides read TGCAGTGCTACACCGGGACAGGGTAACTCACCCCTCCACTTT. This translates into CSATPGQGNSPLHF.